The clone carrying this TCR beta chain has more than one count but fewer than ten. Its antigen is currently unknown. This record belongs to a study of early stage breast cancer tumors. In the study overall: Among around 12 ER+/PR+/HER2- tumors, eight were ductal, four lobular. Findings of the study overall: Commonly generated sequences made up most enriched TCRB sequences shared between patients. Unsorted bulk genomic DNA sequencing lacked pairing and functional marker data.

Normal breast often needed about 90-310 mg of tissue for enough DNA. This CDR3 spans 15 amino acids. The germline CDR1 and CDR2 sequences are MRHNA and SNTAGT. V was pared by 0 bases and J by 6 bases, with 12 bases between. TCRdb keeps only in-frame clones here, not all; method: immunoSEQ multiplex PCR. The sample carries about 4,800 clones, 65% to 80% recorded once. Sequenced sample: normal breast tissue next to the tumor. The TCR comes from a person between 55 and 69 years old with breast cancer. J is TRBJ2-1 and V is TRBV6-4; D is possibly TRBD2 (6 bases). CDR3 coding DNA: TGTGCCAGCAGTGACTCGGGACTTGCAATCAATGAGCAGTTCTTC. Protein sequence: CASSDSGLAINEQFF.